The rows below give T cell receptor beta chains drawn from one sample of a study of vaccination effects on CD4 cells after COVID-19. Sequenced by immunoSEQ multiplex PCR; TCRdb stores in-frame clones only, minus some. This sample has approximately 54,000 clones, with roughly 76% found just once. Their antigens remain unidentified. The material was CD4+ T cells from PBMCs cultured with HCoV-229E spike peptides, obtained before COVID-19 vaccination. The receptors here all came from a human donor who received a COVID-19 vaccine. The CDR3 runs from the conserved cysteine through the conserved F or W. Each record gives: J gene, D gene, clone size, V gene, CDR3 protein, CDR3 DNA. D genes are given only for firm matches. Only some rows state a clone size, as once, few, many or a class for expanded clones.

J: TRBJ1-3
D: .
size: .
V: TRBV7-9
CDR3: CASSLSAAGSGNTIYF
DNA: TGTGCCAGCAGCTTATCGGCGGCGGGCTCTGGAAACACCATATATTTT

J: TRBJ2-2
D: .
size: few
V: TRBV6-6
CDR3: CASSRPTATNTGELFF
DNA: TGTGCCAGCAGCCGGCCGACAGCGACGAACACCGGGGAGCTGTTTTTT

J: TRBJ2-1
D: TRBD1
size: .
V: TRBV19
CDR3: CASSLDRLFNEQFF
DNA: TGTGCCAGTAGTTTGGACAGGTTGTTCAATGAGCAGTTCTTC

J: TRBJ2-2
D: TRBD2
size: few
V: TRBV11-1
CDR3: CASSLRGAMAGELFF
DNA: TGTGCCAGCAGCTTGCGGGGGGCTATGGCCGGGGAGCTGTTTTTT

J: TRBJ2-3
D: .
size: .
V: TRBV5-1
CDR3: CASINSGVQYF
DNA: TGCGCCAGCATAAATTCCGGGGTGCAGTATTTT

J: TRBJ1-5
D: TRBD1
size: .
V: TRBV6-1
CDR3: CASSPTDRGNQPQHF
DNA: TGTGCCAGCAGTCCGACGGACAGGGGGAATCAGCCCCAGCATTTT

J: TRBJ1-6
D: .
size: .
V: TRBV2
CDR3: CASTLAPPLHF
DNA: TGTGCCAGCACATTGGCCCCCCCCCTCCACTTT

J: TRBJ1-1
D: .
size: .
V: TRBV2
CDR3: CASREDGNTEAFF
DNA: TGTGCCAGCAGGGAGGACGGGAACACTGAAGCTTTCTTT

J: TRBJ1-1
D: .
size: .
V: TRBV7-3
CDR3: CASSLTTVNTEAFF
DNA: TGTGCCAGCAGCTTAACCACAGTTAACACTGAAGCTTTCTTT

J: TRBJ2-5
D: .
size: .
V: TRBV2
CDR3: CASSSRLVTRETQYF
DNA: TGTGCCAGCAGTTCACGCCTAGTTACACGGGAGACCCAGTACTTC

J: TRBJ1-1
D: TRBD1
size: .
V: TRBV7-2
CDR3: CASSLAGQGSTEAFF
DNA: TGTGCCAGCAGCTTAGCGGGACAGGGATCCACTGAAGCTTTCTTT

J: TRBJ2-1
D: TRBD2
size: .
V: TRBV9
CDR3: CASSLTGTNPYNEQFF
DNA: TGTGCCAGCAGCCTTACCGGGACTAACCCCTACAATGAGCAGTTCTTC

J: TRBJ2-2
D: TRBD1
size: few
V: TRBV27
CDR3: CASSLSRTGGTGELFF
DNA: TGTGCCAGCAGTTTATCCCGGACAGGGGGAACCGGGGAGCTGTTTTTT

J: TRBJ1-2
D: .
size: .
V: TRBV3-1/TRBV3-2
CDR3: CASSYLGNYGYTF
DNA: TGTGCCAGCAGCTACCTCGGGAACTATGGCTACACCTTC

J: TRBJ1-6
D: .
size: few
V: TRBV5-8
CDR3: CASSLGTPSSYNSPLHF
DNA: TGTGCCAGCAGCTTGGGGACCCCGAGCTCCTATAATTCACCCCTCCACTTT

J: TRBJ2-5
D: TRBD1
size: .
V: TRBV7-2
CDR3: CASSLGRGAGGQTQYF
DNA: TGTGCCAGCAGCTTAGGGCGTGGAGCAGGGGGCCAGACCCAGTACTTC